Listed below are T cell receptor beta chains from one sample, sequenced in a study of T cell responses to AZD1222 COVID-19 vaccine. Clones were sequenced by immunoSEQ multiplex PCR, and TCRdb holds only the in-frame ones, with some missing. The data hold roughly 100,000 clones, with roughly nine tenths observed a single time. The sample was peripheral blood, taken on day 0 of AZD1222 vaccination. These receptors came from an adult in good health. The CDR3 runs from the conserved cysteine through the conserved F or W. The D gene is left open where the match is weak. Size tells how often a clone was seen (once, few, many) or the class of an expanded clone, and some rows leave it out.

TRBV15	TRBJ2-7	TRBD1	NA	CATSRVRTGGFNEQYF	TGTGCCACCAGCAGAGTTAGGACAGGGGGCTTCAACGAGCAGTACTTC
TRBV3-1/TRBV3-2	TRBJ1-4	NA	NA	CASSQVGMSGEKLFF	TGTGCCAGCAGCCAAGTTGGGATGTCTGGTGAAAAACTGTTTTTT
TRBV30	TRBJ1-1	NA	few	CAWSTWPQGGTEAFF	TGTGCCTGGAGTACGTGGCCCCAGGGTGGCACTGAAGCTTTCTTT
TRBV3-1/TRBV3-2	TRBJ2-7	NA	NA	CASSQTGGHLEQYF	TGTGCCAGCAGCCAAACGGGGGGCCACCTCGAGCAGTACTTC
TRBV12-3/TRBV12-4	TRBJ1-6	NA	NA	CASSFLTGEPLHF	TGTGCCAGCAGTTTTTTAACAGGAGAACCCCTCCACTTT
TRBV6-5	TRBJ2-5	NA	NA	CASSYGTSGETQYF	TGTGCCAGCAGTTACGGGACCAGCGGGGAGACCCAGTACTTC
TRBV7-8	TRBJ1-1	NA	NA	CASSIPQGNTEAFF	TGTGCCAGCAGCATACCACAGGGAAACACTGAAGCTTTCTTT
TRBV7-9	TRBJ2-3	NA	NA	CASSLGGLGTDTQYF	TGTGCCAGCAGCTTAGGGGGGCTGGGCACAGATACGCAGTATTTT
TRBV5-6	TRBJ2-1	NA	NA	CASSLGRPSSYNEQFF	TGTGCCAGCAGCTTGGGACGGCCGAGCTCCTACAATGAGCAGTTCTTC
TRBV15	TRBJ1-1	NA	few	CATSRDIRQTEAFF	TGTGCCACCAGCAGAGATATAAGACAAACTGAAGCTTTCTTT
TRBV9	TRBJ1-1	NA	NA	CASSVVSGSTEAFF	TGTGCCAGCAGCGTAGTGAGCGGTTCCACTGAAGCTTTCTTT
TRBV4-3	TRBJ1-6	NA	NA	CASSPQTGIYNSPLHF	TGCGCCAGCAGCCCACAGACGGGGATCTATAATTCACCCCTCCACTTT
TRBV29-1	TRBJ2-2	TRBD1	NA	CSVAQGAVTGELFF	TGCAGCGTTGCACAGGGGGCTGTGACCGGGGAGCTGTTTTTT
TRBV9	TRBJ2-7	NA	few	CASSLRGISYEQYF	TGTGCCAGCAGCCTCCGGGGGATCTCCTACGAGCAGTACTTC
TRBV9	TRBJ1-2	TRBD1	NA	CASSASIGTGGEYGYTF	TGTGCCAGCAGCGCATCCATCGGGACAGGGGGAGAGTATGGCTACACCTTC
TRBV10-3	TRBJ2-2	TRBD2	NA	CATGTSGSTGELFF	TGTGCCACCGGGACTAGCGGTTCCACCGGGGAGCTGTTTTTT
TRBV12-5	TRBJ2-4	NA	NA	CASAPGSVKNIQYF	TGTGCTAGTGCCCCTGGAAGTGTGAAAAACATTCAGTACTTC
TRBV19	TRBJ2-1	TRBD2	NA	CASSSPLTSGWNEQFF	TGTGCCAGTAGTTCACCTCTGACTAGCGGTTGGAATGAGCAGTTCTTC
TRBV5-1	TRBJ1-1	TRBD1	NA	CASSNQGGANTEAFF	TGCGCCAGCAGCAACCAGGGGGGAGCGAACACTGAAGCTTTCTTT
TRBV11-2	TRBJ1-2	NA	NA	CASRQNRERGYTF	TGTGCCAGCAGACAAAACCGGGAACGGGGCTACACCTTC
TRBV11-3	TRBJ2-6	NA	NA	CASATLHPANVLTF	TGTGCCAGCGCAACCCTCCACCCGGCCAACGTCCTGACTTTC
TRBV2	TRBJ1-2	NA	NA	CASSERGSNYGYTF	TGTGCCAGCAGTGAACGGGGGTCTAACTATGGCTACACCTTC
TRBV12-3/TRBV12-4	TRBJ2-2	NA	NA	CASSFNTGELFF	TGTGCCAGCAGTTTCAACACCGGGGAGCTGTTTTTT
TRBV6-2/TRBV6-3	TRBJ1-5	TRBD1	NA	CASSLRDRGNQPQHF	TGTGCCAGCAGTCTCCGGGACAGAGGGAATCAGCCCCAGCATTTT
TRBV27	TRBJ1-1	NA	NA	CASSLIPSSFYTEAFF	TGTGCCAGCAGTTTGATCCCCTCTTCGTTCTACACTGAAGCTTTCTTT
TRBV27	TRBJ1-1	TRBD1	NA	CASSLGQVNTEAFF	TGTGCCAGCAGTTTGGGACAGGTCAACACTGAAGCTTTCTTT
TRBV2	TRBJ2-3	NA	NA	CASSSPYTQYF	TGTGCCAGCAGTTCCCCTTATACGCAGTATTTT
TRBV11-2	TRBJ2-3	TRBD2	NA	CASSFSGGADTQYF	TGTGCCAGCAGCTTCAGCGGGGGGGCCGATACGCAGTATTTT
TRBV29-1	TRBJ1-2	TRBD1	NA	CSVDPGGNGYTF	TGCAGCGTTGACCCAGGGGGTAATGGCTACACCTTC
TRBV24-1	TRBJ2-3	NA	NA	CATSDFRDLESDTQYF	TGTGCCACCAGTGATTTCAGGGATTTAGAGTCAGATACGCAGTATTTT
TRBV24-1	TRBJ2-1	TRBD1	few	CATSGTGTGGRGEQFF	TGTGCCACCAGTGGAACCGGGACAGGGGGCAGGGGTGAGCAGTTCTTC
TRBV7-3	TRBJ2-2	TRBD2	NA	CASSPTGTTTGELFF	TGTGCCAGCAGCCCCACCGGGACTACTACCGGGGAGCTGTTTTTT
TRBV12-3/TRBV12-4	TRBJ2-1	NA	NA	CASLRSNEQFF	TGTGCCAGTCTGAGGTCCAATGAGCAGTTCTTC
TRBV9	TRBJ2-7	NA	NA	CASSPMEGSYYEQYF	TGTGCCAGCAGCCCCATGGAGGGGTCATACTACGAGCAGTACTTC
TRBV2	TRBJ1-1	NA	NA	CASSRAPRADTEAFF	TGTGCCAGCAGCCGGGCCCCGAGGGCTGACACTGAAGCTTTCTTT
TRBV2	TRBJ2-1	NA	NA	CASSQGSNEQFF	TGTGCCAGCAGTCAGGGGTCCAATGAGCAGTTCTTC
TRBV5-1	TRBJ1-1	NA	once	CASSLDLQANTEAFF	TGCGCCAGCAGCTTGGATCTCCAGGCGAACACTGAAGCTTTCTTT
TRBV25-1	TRBJ2-2	TRBD1	once	CASMANRARDRVSGELFF	TGTGCCAGCATGGCCAACCGAGCTCGGGACAGGGTCTCCGGGGAGCTGTTTTTT
TRBV5-1	TRBJ2-1	NA	NA	CASSSGYSYNEQFF	TGTGCCAGCAGTAGCGGCTACTCCTACAATGAGCAGTTCTTC
TRBV7-9	TRBJ1-6	NA	NA	CASSLARQGVSPLHF	TGTGCCAGCAGCTTAGCGCGGCAGGGTGTCTCACCCCTCCACTTT
TRBV20-1	TRBJ1-1	NA	NA	CSASKSADRAFF	TGCAGTGCTAGTAAGTCGGCCGACAGAGCTTTCTTT
TRBV5-1	TRBJ2-3	NA	NA	CASSKDGFTDTQYF	TGTGCCAGCAGCAAGGACGGTTTCACAGATACGCAGTATTTT
TRBV4-2	TRBJ2-1	NA	NA	CASSQAASDYEQFF	TGTGCCAGCAGCCAAGCAGCTAGCGACTATGAGCAGTTCTTC
TRBV4-1	TRBJ1-4	NA	NA	CASSQGGAAWELFF	TGCGCCAGCAGCCAAGGTGGGGCAGCTTGGGAACTGTTTTTT
TRBV4-2	TRBJ1-2	TRBD1	NA	CASSQNVPGQTNYGYTF	TGTGCCAGCAGCCAGAACGTCCCGGGACAGACTAACTATGGCTACACCTTC